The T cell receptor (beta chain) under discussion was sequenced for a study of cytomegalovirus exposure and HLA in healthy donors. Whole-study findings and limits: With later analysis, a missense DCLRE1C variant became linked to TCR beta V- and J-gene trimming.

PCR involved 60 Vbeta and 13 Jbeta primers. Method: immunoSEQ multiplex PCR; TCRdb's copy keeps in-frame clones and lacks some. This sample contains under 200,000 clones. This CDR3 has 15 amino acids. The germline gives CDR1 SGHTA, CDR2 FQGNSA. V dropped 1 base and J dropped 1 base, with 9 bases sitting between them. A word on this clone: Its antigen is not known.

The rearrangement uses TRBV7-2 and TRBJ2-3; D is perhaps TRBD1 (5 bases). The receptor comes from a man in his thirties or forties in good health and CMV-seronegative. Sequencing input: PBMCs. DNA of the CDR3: TGTGCCAGCAGCTTAGAATCAGGGCGCACAGATACGCAGTATTTT. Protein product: CASSLESGRTDTQYF. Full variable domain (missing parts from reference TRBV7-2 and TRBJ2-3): GAGVSQSPSNKVTEKGKDVELRCDPISGHTALYWYRQSLGQGLEFLIYFQGNSAPDKSGLPSDRFSAERTGGSVSTLTIQRTQQEDSAVYLCASSLESGRTDTQYFGPGTRLTVL.